This T cell receptor beta chain appears in the sequencing data of a study of blood T cell repertoires in COVID-19. The CDR3 extends over 15 amino acids. V trimming: 1 base; J trimming: 2 bases; junction bases outside the gene matches: 3. Germline assignment: CDR1 SGHTS and CDR2 YDEGEE. Original analysis: From reference gene primer amplification, estimates of nucleated cell counts were derived. Repertoires were generated with immunoSEQ multiplex PCR, while TCRdb's copy carries only in-frame clones and drops some. V, J and clone size are those of that table, while D and trimming were read from the DNA. The table has just under 90,000 clones, roughly 84% seen once.

The specimen was peripheral blood. The clonotype was recovered from a woman older than 75 with acute or convalescent COVID-19. The chain couples TRBV5-8 to TRBJ1-3; TRBD1 matches 7 bases. The CDR3 loop reads CASSLRTGPGNTIYF. Written as DNA, the CDR3 is TGTGCCAGCAGCTTGCGGACAGGACCTGGAAACACCATATATTTT.